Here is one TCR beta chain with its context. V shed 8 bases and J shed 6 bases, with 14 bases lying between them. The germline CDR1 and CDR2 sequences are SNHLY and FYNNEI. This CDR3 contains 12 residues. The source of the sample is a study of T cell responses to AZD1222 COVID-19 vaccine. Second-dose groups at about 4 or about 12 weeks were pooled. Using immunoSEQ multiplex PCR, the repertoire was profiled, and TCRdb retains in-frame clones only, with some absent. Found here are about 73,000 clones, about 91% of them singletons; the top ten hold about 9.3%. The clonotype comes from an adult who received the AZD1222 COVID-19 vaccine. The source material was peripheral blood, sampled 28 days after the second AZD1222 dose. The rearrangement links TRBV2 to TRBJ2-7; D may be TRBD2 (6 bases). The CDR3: CASQNEGGEQYF. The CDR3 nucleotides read TGTGCCAGCCAGAACGAGGGAGGCGAGCAGTACTTC.